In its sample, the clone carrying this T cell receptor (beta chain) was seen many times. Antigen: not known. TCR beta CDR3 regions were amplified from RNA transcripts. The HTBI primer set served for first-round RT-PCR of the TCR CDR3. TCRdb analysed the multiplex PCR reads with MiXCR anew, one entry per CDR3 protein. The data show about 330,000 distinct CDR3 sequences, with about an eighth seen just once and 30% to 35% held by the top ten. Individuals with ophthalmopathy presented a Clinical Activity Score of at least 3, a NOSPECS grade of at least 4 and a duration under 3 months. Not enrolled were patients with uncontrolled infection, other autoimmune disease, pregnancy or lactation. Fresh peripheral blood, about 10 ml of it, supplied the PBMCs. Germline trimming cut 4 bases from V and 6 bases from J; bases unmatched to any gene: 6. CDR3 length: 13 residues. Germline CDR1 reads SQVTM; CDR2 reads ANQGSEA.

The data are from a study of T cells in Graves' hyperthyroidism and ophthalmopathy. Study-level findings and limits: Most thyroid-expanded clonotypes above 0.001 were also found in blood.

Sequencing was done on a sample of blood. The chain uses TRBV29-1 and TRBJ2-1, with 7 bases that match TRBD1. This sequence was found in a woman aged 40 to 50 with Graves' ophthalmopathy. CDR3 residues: CSVGRQGGNEQFF. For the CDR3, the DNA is TGCAGCGTTGGGAGACAGGGTGGCAATGAGCAGTTCTTC.